One and the same sample provided the 3 T cell receptor beta chains below, sequenced in a study of cytomegalovirus exposure and HLA in healthy donors. Amplification used 60 Vbeta primers and 13 Jbeta primers. Sequencing was performed with immunoSEQ multiplex PCR; in TCRdb, only in-frame clones are kept and a portion is missing. This sample has 150,000 or so clones, with approximately 79% found just once. Sequencing used PBMCs. Receptor source: a man between 18 and 29 years old in good health and CMV-seropositive.

The CDR3 region is CATARAREGISGTQYF. CDR3 DNA: TGTGCCACCGCTAGGGCCCGGGAAGGTATATCTGGGACCCAGTACTTC. The rearrangement uses TRBV15 and TRBJ2-5; tentatively, D is TRBD2 (5 bases). Germline loops: CDR1 LNHNV, CDR2 YYDKDF (reference sequence). Trimming took 8 bases from V and 7 from J, leaving 26 bases between them. The CDR3 covers 16 residues.

This rearrangement joins TRBV5-1 to TRBJ2-3; perhaps TRBD1 as D (7 bases). The germline V gene has CDR1 SGHRS and CDR2 YFSETQ. CDR3 length: 16 amino acids. The V gene lost 2 bases and the J gene lost 2 bases, with 15 bases spanning the gap. In DNA form, the CDR3 reads TGCGCCAGCAGCTTCGGGAGACAGGGACACACAGATACGCAGTATTTT. This translates into CASSFGRQGHTDTQYF.

V gene TRBV4-3 combines with J gene TRBJ1-1; TRBD1 matches at 9 bases. Germline V gene lookup returns CDR1 LGHNA and CDR2 YSLEER. The V and J ends lost 5 bases and 1 base, in that order; junction bases with no gene match: 2. The CDR3 is 14 amino acids. As DNA, the CDR3 is TGCGCCAGCAGCGGGGACAGGGCGAACACTGAAGCTTTCTTT. This codes for CASSGDRANTEAFF.